The clone carrying this T cell receptor beta chain was counted only a few times. TCRdb used MiXCR to call clones anew from the PCR reads. The data show approximately 15,000 clones, roughly 21% seen once. The record originates from a study of metastatic and nonmetastatic thyroid tumors. V was clipped by 0 bases and J by 0 bases, with 12 bases between them. CDR1 MNHNY and CDR2 SVGAGI come from the germline V gene (reference sequence). This CDR3 spans 18 amino acids. Patients underwent thyroid surgery, and none had received any treatment before it. The chain is built from TRBV6-6 and TRBJ1-6; D remains unclear. This sequence was found in a female donor with papillary thyroid cancer or a benign thyroid nodule (not recorded which). Some clones in this sample may be carry-over from other donors' samples. The sample consisted of adjacent normal tissue. CDR3 sequence (DNA): TGTGCCAGCAGTTACTCGAGTCCCAGGAGCTCCTATAATTCACCCCTCCACTTT. Translated: CASSYSSPRSSYNSPLHF.